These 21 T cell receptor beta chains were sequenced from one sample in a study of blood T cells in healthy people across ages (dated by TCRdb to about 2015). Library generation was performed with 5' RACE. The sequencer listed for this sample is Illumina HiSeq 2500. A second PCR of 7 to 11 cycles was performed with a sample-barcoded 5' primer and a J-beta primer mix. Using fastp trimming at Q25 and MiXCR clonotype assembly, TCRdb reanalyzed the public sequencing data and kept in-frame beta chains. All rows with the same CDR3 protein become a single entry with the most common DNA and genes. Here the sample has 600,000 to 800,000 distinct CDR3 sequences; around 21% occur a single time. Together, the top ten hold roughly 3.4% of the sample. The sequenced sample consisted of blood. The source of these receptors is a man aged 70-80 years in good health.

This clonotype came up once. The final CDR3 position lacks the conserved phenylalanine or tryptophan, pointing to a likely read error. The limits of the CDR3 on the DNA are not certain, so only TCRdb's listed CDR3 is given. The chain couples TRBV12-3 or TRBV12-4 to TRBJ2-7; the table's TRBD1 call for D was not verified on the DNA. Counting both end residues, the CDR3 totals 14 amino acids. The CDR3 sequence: CASSFGAGGQGFMI.

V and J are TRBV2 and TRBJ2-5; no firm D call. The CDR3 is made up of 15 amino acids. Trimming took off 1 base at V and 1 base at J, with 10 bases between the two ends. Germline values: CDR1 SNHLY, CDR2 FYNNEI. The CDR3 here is CASSEGFGPQETQYF. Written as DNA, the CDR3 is TGTGCCAGCAGTGAAGGGTTTGGACCCCAAGAGACCCAGTACTTC.

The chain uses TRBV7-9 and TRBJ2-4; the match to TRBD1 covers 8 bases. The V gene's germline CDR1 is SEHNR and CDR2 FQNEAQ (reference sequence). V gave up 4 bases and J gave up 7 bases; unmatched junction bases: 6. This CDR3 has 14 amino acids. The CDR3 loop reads CASSYEGQGNIQYF. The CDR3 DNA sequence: TGTGCCAGCAGCTACGAAGGACAGGGTAACATTCAGTACTTC.

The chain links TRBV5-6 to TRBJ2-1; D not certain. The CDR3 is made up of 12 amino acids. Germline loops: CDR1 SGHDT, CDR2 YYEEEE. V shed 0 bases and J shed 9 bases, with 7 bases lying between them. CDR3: CASSLAGFEQFF. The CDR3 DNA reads TGTGCCAGCAGCTTGGCCGGATTTGAGCAGTTCTTC. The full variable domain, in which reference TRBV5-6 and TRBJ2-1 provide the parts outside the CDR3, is DAGVTQSPTHLIKTRGQQVTLRCSPKSGHDTVSWYQQALGQGPQFIFQYYEEEERQRGNFPDRFSGHQFPNYSSELNVNALLLGDSALYLCASSLAGFEQFFGPGTRLTVL.

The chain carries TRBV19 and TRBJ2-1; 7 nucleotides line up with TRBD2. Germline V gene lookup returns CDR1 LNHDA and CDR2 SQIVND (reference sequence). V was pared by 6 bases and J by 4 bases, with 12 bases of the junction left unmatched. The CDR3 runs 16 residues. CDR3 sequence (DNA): TGTGCCAGTAGCCCGTTTGCGGGAGATATGTACAATGAGCAGTTCTTC. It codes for CASSPFAGDMYNEQFF.

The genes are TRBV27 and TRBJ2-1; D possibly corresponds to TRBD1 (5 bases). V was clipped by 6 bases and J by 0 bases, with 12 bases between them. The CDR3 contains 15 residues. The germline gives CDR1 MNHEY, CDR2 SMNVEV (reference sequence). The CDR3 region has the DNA TGTGCCAGCAGCACGGACATAAGCTCCTACAATGAGCAGTTCTTC. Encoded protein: CASSTDISSYNEQFF.

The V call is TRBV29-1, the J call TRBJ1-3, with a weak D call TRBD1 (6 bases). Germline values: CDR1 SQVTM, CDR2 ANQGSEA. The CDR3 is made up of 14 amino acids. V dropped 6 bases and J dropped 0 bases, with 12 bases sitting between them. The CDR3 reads CSVFGGHSGNTIYF. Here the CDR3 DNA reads TGCAGCGTCTTCGGGGGGCACTCTGGAAACACCATATATTTT.

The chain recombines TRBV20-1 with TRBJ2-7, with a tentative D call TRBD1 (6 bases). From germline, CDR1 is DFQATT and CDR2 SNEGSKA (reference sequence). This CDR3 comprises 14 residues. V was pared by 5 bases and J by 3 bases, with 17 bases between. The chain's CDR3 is CSAGRDTANYEQYF. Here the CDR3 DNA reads TGCAGTGCTGGAAGGGACACTGCGAACTACGAGCAGTACTTC.

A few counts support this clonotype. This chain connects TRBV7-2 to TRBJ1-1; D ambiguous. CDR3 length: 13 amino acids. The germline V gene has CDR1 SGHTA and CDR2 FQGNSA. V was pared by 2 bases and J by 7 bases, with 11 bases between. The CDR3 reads CASSLNMIGEAFF. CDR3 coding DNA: TGTGCCAGCAGCTTAAACATGATCGGTGAAGCTTTCTTT.

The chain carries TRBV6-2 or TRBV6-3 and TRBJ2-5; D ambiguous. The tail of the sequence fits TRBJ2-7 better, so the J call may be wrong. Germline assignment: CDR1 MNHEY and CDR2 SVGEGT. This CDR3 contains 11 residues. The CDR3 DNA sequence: TGTGCCAGCAGAACGACTTGCGAGCAGTACTTC. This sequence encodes CASRTTCEQYF.

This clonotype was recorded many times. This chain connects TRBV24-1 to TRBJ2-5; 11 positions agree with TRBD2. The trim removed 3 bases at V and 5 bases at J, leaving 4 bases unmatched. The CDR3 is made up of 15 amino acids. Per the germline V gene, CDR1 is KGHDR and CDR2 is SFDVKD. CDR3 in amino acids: CATSDALAGAETQYF. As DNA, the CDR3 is TGTGCCACCAGTGATGCACTAGCGGGAGCGGAGACCCAGTACTTC.

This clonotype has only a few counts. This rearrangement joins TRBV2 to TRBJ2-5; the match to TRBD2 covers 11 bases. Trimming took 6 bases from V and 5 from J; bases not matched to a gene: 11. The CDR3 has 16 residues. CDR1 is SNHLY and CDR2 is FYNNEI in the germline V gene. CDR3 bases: TGTGCCAGCAGATTACTAGCGGGAGATCTCGCTGAGACCCAGTACTTC. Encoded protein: CASRLLAGDLAETQYF.

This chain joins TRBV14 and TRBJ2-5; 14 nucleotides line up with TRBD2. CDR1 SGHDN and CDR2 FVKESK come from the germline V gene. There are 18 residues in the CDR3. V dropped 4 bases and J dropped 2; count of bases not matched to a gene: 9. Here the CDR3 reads CASSLGLAGVGGQETQYF. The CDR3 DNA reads TGTGCCAGCAGCCTGGGACTAGCGGGAGTCGGGGGACAAGAGACCCAGTACTTC.

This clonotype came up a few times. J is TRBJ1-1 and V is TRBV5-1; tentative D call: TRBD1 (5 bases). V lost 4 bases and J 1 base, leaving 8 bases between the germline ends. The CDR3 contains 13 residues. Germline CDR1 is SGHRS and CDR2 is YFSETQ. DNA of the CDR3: TGCGCCAGCAGCCAGGACAAGAACACTGAAGCTTTCTTT. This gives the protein CASSQDKNTEAFF.

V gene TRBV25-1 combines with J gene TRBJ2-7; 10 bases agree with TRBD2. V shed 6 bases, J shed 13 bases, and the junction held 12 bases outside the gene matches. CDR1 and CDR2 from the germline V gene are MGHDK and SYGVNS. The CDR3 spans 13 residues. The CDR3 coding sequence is TGTGCCAGCAGCCGAGGGGGACTAGCGTTGATCTACTTC. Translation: CASSRGGLALIYF.

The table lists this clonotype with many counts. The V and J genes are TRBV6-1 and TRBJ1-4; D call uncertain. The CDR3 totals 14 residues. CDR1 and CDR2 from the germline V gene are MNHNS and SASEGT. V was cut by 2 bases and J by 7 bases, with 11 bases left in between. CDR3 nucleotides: TGTGCCAGCAGTGAATGGGGAATCCGTGAAAAACTGTTTTTT. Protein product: CASSEWGIREKLFF.

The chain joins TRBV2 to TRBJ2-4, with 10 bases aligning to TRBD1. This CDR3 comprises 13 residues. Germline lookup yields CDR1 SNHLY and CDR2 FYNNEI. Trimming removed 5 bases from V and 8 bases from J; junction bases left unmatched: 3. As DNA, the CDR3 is TGTGCCAGCAGTTCTGGGACAGGGGACATTCAGTACTTC. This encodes CASSSGTGDIQYF.

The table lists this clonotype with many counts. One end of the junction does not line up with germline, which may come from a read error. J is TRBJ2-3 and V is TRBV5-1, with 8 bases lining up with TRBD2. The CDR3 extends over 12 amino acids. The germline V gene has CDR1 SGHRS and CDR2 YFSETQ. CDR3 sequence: CASSLAGDTQYF. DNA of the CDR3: TGTGCCAGCAGTTTAGCGGGGGATACGCAGTATTTT.

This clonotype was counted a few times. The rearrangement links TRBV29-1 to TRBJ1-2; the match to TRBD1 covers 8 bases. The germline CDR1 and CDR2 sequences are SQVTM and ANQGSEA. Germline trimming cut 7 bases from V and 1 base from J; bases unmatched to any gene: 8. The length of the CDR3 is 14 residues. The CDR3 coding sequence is TGCAGCGGCCGGACAGGGTCTCTTAACTATGGCTACACCTTC. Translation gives CSGRTGSLNYGYTF. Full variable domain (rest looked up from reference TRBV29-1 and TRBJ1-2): SAVISQKPSRDICQRGTSLTIQCQVDSQVTMMFWYRQQPGQSLTLIATANQGSEATYESGFVIDKFPISRPNLTFSTLTVSNMSPEDSSIYLCSGRTGSLNYGYTFGSGTRLTVV.

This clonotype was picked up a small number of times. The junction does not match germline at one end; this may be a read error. CDR3 loop: CASSLGQGNEKLLF. DNA for the CDR3: TGTGCCAGCAGCCTCGGACAGGGAAATGAAAAACTGCTTTTT. This chain connects TRBV7-9 to TRBJ1-4; 8 bases line up with TRBD1. Germline lookup yields CDR1 SEHNR and CDR2 FQNEAQ (reference sequence). The CDR3 spans 14 residues.

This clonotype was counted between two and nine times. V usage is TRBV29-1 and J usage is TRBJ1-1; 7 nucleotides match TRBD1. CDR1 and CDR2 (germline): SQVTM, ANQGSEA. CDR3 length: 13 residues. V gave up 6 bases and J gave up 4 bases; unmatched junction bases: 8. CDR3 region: CSVGTARGTEAFF. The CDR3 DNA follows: TGCAGCGTGGGGACAGCCCGAGGCACTGAAGCTTTCTTT.